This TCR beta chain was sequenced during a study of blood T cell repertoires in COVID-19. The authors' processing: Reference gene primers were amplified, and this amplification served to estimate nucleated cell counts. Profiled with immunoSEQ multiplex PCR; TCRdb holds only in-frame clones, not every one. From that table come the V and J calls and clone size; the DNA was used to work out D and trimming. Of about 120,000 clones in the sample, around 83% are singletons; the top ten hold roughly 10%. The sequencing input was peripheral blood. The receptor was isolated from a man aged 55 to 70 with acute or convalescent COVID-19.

The CDR3 spells CASSVAWAGEGTQYF. The CDR3 coding sequence is TGTGCCAGCAGCGTAGCTTGGGCGGGAGAGGGTACGCAGTATTTT. V gene TRBV9 combines with J gene TRBJ2-3, with TRBD2 matching over 7 bases. The J segment lost 8 bases and the V segment lost 0 bases, leaving 9 bases of the junction unmatched. Germline CDR1 SGDLS, CDR2 YYNGEE. This CDR3 has 15 residues.